This TCR beta chain comes out of a study of blood T cell repertoires in COVID-19. This CDR3 contains 14 residues. V was shortened by 1 base and J by 10 bases, with 11 bases between the two germline ends. The germline V gene encodes CDR1 SGHTA and CDR2 FQGTGA. TCRdb keeps only in-frame clones here, not all; method: immunoSEQ multiplex PCR. Among 650,000 to 800,000 clones listed, approximately 90% were seen once. This chain links TRBV7-3 with TRBJ1-6; D gene uncertain. The TCR sequence derives from a woman aged 18 to 35 with acute or convalescent COVID-19. Sequencing used peripheral blood. The CDR3 DNA is TGTGCCAGCAGCTTAAGGAGCGAGTCGTCACCCCTCCACTTT. Translating it yields CASSLRSESSPLHF.